These 14 T cell receptor beta chains share one sample of origin, sequenced in a study of shared clonotypes between healthy human individuals. The data were produced by immunoSEQ multiplex PCR, yet TCRdb's version contains in-frame clones alone and is incomplete. The table lists 950,000 to 1,100,000 clones, around 76% of them singletons. The sequencing sample was made of memory CD4+ T cells sorted from blood. Specified subset: CD45RA-negative fraction. These receptor sequences come from a man younger than 35 in good health.

This chain connects TRBV9 to TRBJ2-1; tentatively, D is TRBD1 or TRBD2 (5 bases each). Per germline, CDR1 SGDLS and CDR2 YYNGEE. With 5 bases removed from V and 1 base from J, the gap between germline ends came to 13 bases. The CDR3 contains 15 residues. This CDR3 reads CASSARDRSYNEQFF. The CDR3 DNA follows: TGTGCCAGCAGTGCCCGGGACCGATCCTACAATGAGCAGTTCTTC.

Turning to this clone: Compared with germline, one end of the junction differs, possibly owing to a read error. The chain employs TRBV30 and TRBJ1-5, with D possibly TRBD1 on 6 matching bases. Germline V gene data show CDR1 as GTSNPN and CDR2 as SVGIG (reference sequence). The CDR3 is 12 residues long. This chain's CDR3 is CAWSTGIQAQHF. In nucleotides, the CDR3 is TGTGCCTGGAGCACAGGGATTCAGGCCCAGCATTTT.

This chain links TRBV9 with TRBJ2-1; unclear D gene. Per germline, CDR1 SGDLS and CDR2 YYNGEE. With 0 bases removed from V and 6 bases from J, the gap between germline ends came to 13 bases. The CDR3 length is 15 residues. The chain's CDR3 is CASSVDYTSSNEQFF. CDR3 DNA: TGTGCCAGCAGCGTAGATTACACAAGCTCCAATGAGCAGTTCTTC.

This sequence joins TRBV19 and TRBJ2-1; no reliable D call. V was shortened by 9 bases and J by 15 bases, with 12 bases between the two germline ends. The CDR3 contains 9 residues. Germline CDR1 and CDR2: LNHDA and SQIVND (reference sequence). The CDR3: CASGPIPFF. CDR3 sequence (DNA): TGTGCCAGCGGACCGATTCCGTTCTTC.

This chain connects TRBV7-2 to TRBJ2-7, with 7 bases matching TRBD2. After removal of 3 bases from V and 5 bases from J, the junction contained 10 bases not matched to a gene. In germline, CDR1 is SGHTA, CDR2 FQGNSA. This CDR3 contains 15 residues. CDR3 nucleotides: TGTGCCAGCAGCTTGGGGGGAGCGGGATTCAACGAGCAGTACTTC. As protein: CASSLGGAGFNEQYF. Full variable domain (missing parts from reference TRBV7-2 and TRBJ2-7): GAGVSQSPSNKVTEKGKDVELRCDPISGHTALYWYRQSLGQGLEFLIYFQGNSAPDKSGLPSDRFSAERTGGSVSTLTIQRTQQEDSAVYLCASSLGGAGFNEQYFGPGTRLTVT.

The chain has TRBV12-5 and TRBJ2-7, with D maybe TRBD1 (6 bases). Between the trimmed V and J ends, which lost 5 bases and 4 bases, there was a span of 12 bases. This CDR3 contains 13 residues. CDR1 is LGHNT and CDR2 is FRNRAP in the germline V gene. The CDR3 loop is CASGPGRGYEQYF. CDR3 DNA sequence: TGTGCTAGTGGTCCGGGCAGGGGTTACGAGCAGTACTTC. Full variable domain (missing parts from reference TRBV12-5 and TRBJ2-7): DARVTQTPRHKVTEMGQEVTMRCQPILGHNTVFWYRQTMMQGLELLAYFRNRAPLDDSGMPKDRFSAEMPDATLATLKIQPSEPRDSAVYFCASGPGRGYEQYFGPGTRLTVT.

The rearrangement joins TRBV7-2 to TRBJ2-7, with TRBD2 matching 12 bases. The trim removed 8 bases at V and 3 bases at J, leaving 5 bases unmatched. Germline CDR1 is SGHTA and CDR2 is FQGNSA. The CDR3 runs 14 residues. The CDR3 is CASGTSGFNYEQYF. The CDR3 DNA is TGTGCCAGCGGGACTAGCGGGTTTAACTACGAGCAGTACTTC.

The DNA of the CDR3 is TGTGCCAGCAGCTTAGGTACAGAATATAATTCACCCCTCCACTTT. It encodes CASSLGTEYNSPLHF. The chain joins TRBV7-6 to TRBJ1-6; no definite D call. CDR1 is SGHVS and CDR2 is FNYEAQ in the germline V gene. V lost 1 base to trimming and J lost 4 bases, with 8 bases between them. This CDR3 spans 15 amino acids.

Of note for this clone: Other DNA sequences within the sample encode an identical CDR3. The chain has TRBV5-1 and TRBJ1-6; weak D call: TRBD1 (5 bases). V lost 4 bases to trimming and J lost 10 bases, with 15 bases between them. The CDR3 runs to 14 residues. Germline CDR1 is SGHRS and CDR2 is YFSETQ. Written as DNA, the CDR3 is TGCGCCAGCAGCCCCCAGGGTGTCAACTCACCCCTCCACTTT. Encoded protein: CASSPQGVNSPLHF.

V gene TRBV10-3 combines with J gene TRBJ1-1, with D possibly matching TRBD1 (6 bases). The germline CDR1 and CDR2 sequences are ENHRY and SYGVKD. The germline V and J ends were trimmed by 6 bases and 6 bases, with 20 bases remaining between them. The CDR3 has 15 amino acids. This CDR3 is CAIREATGGDSEAFF. DNA of the CDR3: TGTGCCATCAGGGAGGCGACAGGTGGGGATTCTGAAGCTTTCTTT.

A single count supports this clone. The chain couples TRBV18 to TRBJ1-1; no clear D gene. The CDR3 length is 12 residues. Trimming stripped 3 bases from V and 7 bases from J, with 9 bases between. Looked up from germline, CDR1 is KGHSH and CDR2 is LQKENI. The DNA of the CDR3 is TGTGCCAGCTCACCTGCGGGTGGTGAAGCTTTCTTT. Amino acids: CASSPAGGEAFF.

This chain connects TRBV5-4 to TRBJ2-5; 12 positions agree with TRBD2. The CDR3 is 17 amino acids. V lost 4 bases, J lost 5 bases, and 12 bases stayed unmatched. Germline CDR1 reads SGHNT; CDR2 reads YYREEE (reference sequence). CDR3 residues: CASSPGASGGAGETQYF. The CDR3 coding sequence is TGTGCCAGCAGCCCAGGGGCTAGCGGGGGGGCCGGCGAGACCCAGTACTTC.

This sequence joins TRBV9 and TRBJ2-3; TRBD2 might be the D (5 bases). This CDR3 has 15 amino acids. The germline V and J ends were trimmed by 0 bases and 2 bases, with 10 bases remaining between them. Germline values: CDR1 SGDLS, CDR2 YYNGEE. In DNA, the CDR3 is TGTGCCAGCAGCGTAGCGGGGAAATACACAGATACGCAGTATTTT. Amino acid sequence: CASSVAGKYTDTQYF.

This clone was counted once. V is TRBV15 and J is TRBJ1-2; weak D call: TRBD1 (5 bases). The V and J ends lost 0 bases and 5 bases respectively, with 16 bases between them. The CDR3 has 16 residues. Germline CDR1 is LNHNV and CDR2 is YYDKDF (reference sequence). The CDR3 DNA follows: TGTGCCACCAGCAGAGATCTGACAGACTTTGGGTATGGCTACACCTTC. Translation: CATSRDLTDFGYGYTF.